The TCR beta chain described here comes from a study of shared clonotypes between healthy human individuals. This clone was counted between two and nine times. CDR3 length: 15 residues. The J segment lost 3 bases and the V segment lost 8 bases, leaving 10 bases of the junction unmatched. Germline CDR1 is SNHLY and CDR2 is FYNNEI. Some clones are missing from TCRdb's copy, which holds only in-frame ones; the method was immunoSEQ multiplex PCR. Of fewer than 550,000 clones in the sample, roughly 85% were seen once. The chain uses TRBV2 and TRBJ2-5; 9 bases are shared with TRBD2. This receptor was taken from a woman aged 40 to 49 in good health. Some clones in this sample may be carry-over from other donors' samples. Specimen: PBMCs. The CDR3 sequence is CASLRLAERKETQYF. The DNA for the CDR3 is TGTGCCAGCCTCCGACTAGCGGAACGAAAAGAGACCCAGTACTTC.